This is a list of T cell receptor beta chains from one sample in a study of monozygotic twins with inflammatory bowel disease. After re-calling the 5' RACE reads, TCRdb lists one entry per CDR3 protein, DNA absent. The listing records roughly 170,000 distinct CDR3 sequences. The sequencing sample was made of blood. The receptors were gathered from a human donor with ulcerative colitis or Crohn's disease, or a healthy co-twin of an affected twin (not recorded which). The CDR3 runs from the conserved cysteine through the conserved F or W. A clone size is listed for some rows: how often the clone was seen (once, few, many), or a class if it is expanded.

j_call cdr3_length clone_size v_call cdr3_aa
TRBJ2-7 16 NA TRBV30 CAWSGRDIDRYYEQYF
TRBJ2-7 13 NA TRBV10-2 CASKTSGVGEQYF
TRBJ2-3 15 NA TRBV15 CATSRVHMYTDTQYF
TRBJ2-5 13 NA TRBV19 CASSIRSYETQYF
TRBJ2-2 15 NA TRBV10-3 CAISDVREGTGELFF
TRBJ2-7 11 NA TRBV7-9 CASSLTYEQYF
TRBJ1-2 15 NA TRBV12-3/TRBV12-4 CASSRLSTENYGYTF
TRBJ2-4 23 NA TRBV5-1 CASSPGVPFYLRHPPWPKNIQYF
TRBJ2-5 15 NA TRBV18 CASSPPGQPRETQYF
TRBJ1-6 15 NA TRBV7-2 CASSLHEQGISPLHF
TRBJ2-7 14 NA TRBV7-2 CASSSSSGPYEQYF
TRBJ2-3 15 NA TRBV19 CASSFSGRLGDTQYF
TRBJ2-5 15 NA TRBV4-3 CASSQEVEYQETQYF
TRBJ1-2 15 NA TRBV15 CATSRGDSENYGYTF
TRBJ2-1 16 NA TRBV6-1 CASRPPGLAGGPKQFF
TRBJ1-1 12 NA TRBV20-1 CSARAGTRLAFF
TRBJ2-5 18 NA TRBV18 CASSLGLAGAQYQETQYF
TRBJ2-1 12 medium-sized TRBV12-3/TRBV12-4 CASQRSGNEQFF
TRBJ2-5 13 NA TRBV10-3 CAISWTTQETQYF
TRBJ2-2 16 NA TRBV2 CASSEPFDRETGELFF
TRBJ2-3 15 NA TRBV30 CAWGTGWSGTDTQYF
TRBJ1-5 17 NA TRBV24-1 CATSQYNGSRSNQPQHF
TRBJ1-6 13 NA TRBV5-1 CASSHDRVPPLHF
TRBJ1-4 15 NA TRBV5-1 CASSWQGASNEKLFF
TRBJ1-2 15 NA TRBV7-2 CASSLALGQGYGYTF
TRBJ2-7 16 NA TRBV15 CATSRDLHREAYEQYF
TRBJ1-2 16 NA TRBV27 CASSLKGGRTLYGYTF
TRBJ1-2 14 NA TRBV20-1 CSASLQGYSYGYTF